This TCR beta chain was captured in a study of blood T cell repertoires in COVID-19 (dated by TCRdb to about 2020). Study-wide context: Samples covering the acute and convalescent phases of COVID-19 were provided by collaborators in the United States, Italy and Spain. The prospective study material was composed of cDNA or gDNA derived from T cells, B-cell-depleted T cells, or PBMCs. Nearly every sample came with metadata listing a de-identified subject ID, COVID-19 status, age in years and sex. The samples were drawn from two sources: the first 160 participants of the ongoing ImmuneRACE study, and 1,254 subjects contributed by 6 global collaborators. The dataset comprised deeply sampled blood TCRbeta repertoires from subjects exposed to, actively infected with, or recovered from COVID-19. The repertoires were released in a freely available public database meant as a resource for research on the immune response to SARS-CoV-2. Where available, HLA class I and class II types were obtained from metadata supplied by the sample provider rather than from assay-based typing. On the study overall, not on this receptor specifically: How much clinical and demographic metadata was included differed by source and by participant, and the metadata was provided uncurated.

About this clone: It lacks a known antigen. Per-base quality was not reported, and no clone a single base away is much larger than it.

TCRbeta CDR3 regions were amplified from genomic DNA by means of the immunoSEQ Assay, a bias-controlled multiplex PCR. The study's processing was this. Nucleated cell counts per sample were estimated from amplification of reference gene primers within the assay. Sequence reads were collapsed and filtered to measure the absolute abundance of every unique TCRbeta CDR3 rearrangement. For each sample, productive Simpson clonality was calculated as the square root of Simpson's diversity index over productive rearrangements. In its TCRdb copy, this immuneACCESS table keeps in-frame sequences only and misses some clones. Where compared with another copy, unresolved V genes explain less than half of these, and the others have no known cause. The V and J calls and clone size come from that table; D and trimming were worked out from the DNA. This sample comprises about 310,000 clones, over 75% of them detected only once. The ten largest clones represent approximately 9.4% of the sample.

The germline V gene encodes CDR1 MNHEY and CDR2 SMNVEV (reference sequence). The junction shows trimming of 6 bases on V and 4 bases on J, and the gene matches do not reach 6 bases of it. From the cysteine up to the phenylalanine, the CDR3 has a length of 14 residues. Just the 42-base CDR3 DNA is kept, in frame starting at base 1. Participants in the prospective study were aged roughly 18 to 95 years, lived in more than 20 United States geographic areas, and enrolled through a virtual design. In the prospective study, cohorts were assigned on the basis of participant-reported clinical history obtained from a screening survey and a study questionnaire. Recovered participants in ImmuneRACE Cohort 3 were defined by two consecutive negative NP/OP PCR tests, clearance by a healthcare professional, or resolution of symptoms. Each participant in the prospective study had whole blood, serum and a nasopharyngeal or oropharyngeal swab collected by mobile phlebotomists. Over an approximately 2-month period, participants in the prospective study had the option of providing additional blood draws and questionnaires. Before DNA extraction, blood samples from the prospective study were shipped at room temperature or frozen.

This sequence originates from a woman in her thirties or forties who had recovered from COVID-19. The sequence is built from TRBV27 and TRBJ2-7; 10 nucleotides in the junction match TRBD2. Source material: PBMCs or T cells enriched from blood (not recorded which). The sequence in DNA is TGTGCCAGCAGCCCTCAGCGGGGGGGGTACGAGCAGTACTTC. This yields the protein CASSPQRGGYEQYF.